A single T cell receptor (beta chain) is shown here with its context. Its cognate antigen is unknown. This specimen comes from a study of cytomegalovirus exposure and HLA in healthy donors. Study results and limitations: The finding came from a later analysis; first-cohort TCR clusters tended to co-occur in the roughly 110 validation repertoires. Under in vitro conditions, three CMV-associated chains were confirmed as specific for CMV antigens. Some 150 TCR beta chains were listed as cytomegalovirus-associated.

Some clones are missing from TCRdb's copy, which holds only in-frame ones; the method was immunoSEQ multiplex PCR. The table shows over 150,000 clones, with about 80% occurring only once. CDR3 size: 14 residues. Germline lookup yields CDR1 LGHNT and CDR2 FRNRAP. The V segment lost 5 bases and the J segment 3 bases; nucleotides outside the gene matches: 4. This sequence was found in a woman aged 18-29 years in good health and CMV-seropositive. The sample taken for sequencing was PBMCs. V gene TRBV12-5 combines with J gene TRBJ1-5, with TRBD1 matching 7 bases. This chain's CDR3 is CASGSDRVNQPQHF. The CDR3, as DNA: TGTGCTAGTGGTAGTGACAGGGTCAATCAGCCCCAGCATTTT.